This is a list of T cell receptor beta chains from one sample in a study of blood T cell repertoires in COVID-19. Assay used: immunoSEQ multiplex PCR; TCRdb lists only in-frame clones, some missing. Of about 86,000 clones listed, roughly 83% were seen once; the top ten hold approximately 31%. The sample was peripheral blood. The receptors originated from a woman older than 75 with active or convalescent COVID-19. Both conserved end residues are trimmed from each CDR3. The order of the fields is CDR3 protein, V gene, J gene, clone size. Size is stated for part of the rows, as once, few or many counts, or as a class when the clone is expanded.

CDR3 protein: ASSMLGGLQETQY
V gene: TRBV19
J gene: TRBJ2-5
clone size: .

CDR3 protein: ASSQVLGGQGAPYEQY
V gene: TRBV4-3
J gene: TRBJ2-7
clone size: .

CDR3 protein: ASSLTAGAVEQY
V gene: TRBV5-1
J gene: TRBJ2-7
clone size: few

CDR3 protein: ASARGVNTEAF
V gene: TRBV13
J gene: TRBJ1-1
clone size: .

CDR3 protein: AGKATGTYEQY
V gene: TRBV28
J gene: TRBJ2-7
clone size: .

CDR3 protein: ASSRTPGGIYNEQF
V gene: TRBV7-9
J gene: TRBJ2-1
clone size: .

CDR3 protein: ASSMEDFTEAF
V gene: TRBV6-2/TRBV6-3
J gene: TRBJ1-1
clone size: .

CDR3 protein: ASSLGLPWTGHSGNTIY
V gene: TRBV7-9
J gene: TRBJ1-3
clone size: few

CDR3 protein: ASSLDSRLIRTDTQY
V gene: TRBV27
J gene: TRBJ2-3
clone size: .

CDR3 protein: ASSENPGGETQY
V gene: TRBV7-7
J gene: TRBJ2-5
clone size: .

CDR3 protein: ASSQGYNSPLH
V gene: TRBV25-1
J gene: TRBJ1-6
clone size: .

CDR3 protein: ASSPGLGQPQH
V gene: TRBV28
J gene: TRBJ1-5
clone size: few